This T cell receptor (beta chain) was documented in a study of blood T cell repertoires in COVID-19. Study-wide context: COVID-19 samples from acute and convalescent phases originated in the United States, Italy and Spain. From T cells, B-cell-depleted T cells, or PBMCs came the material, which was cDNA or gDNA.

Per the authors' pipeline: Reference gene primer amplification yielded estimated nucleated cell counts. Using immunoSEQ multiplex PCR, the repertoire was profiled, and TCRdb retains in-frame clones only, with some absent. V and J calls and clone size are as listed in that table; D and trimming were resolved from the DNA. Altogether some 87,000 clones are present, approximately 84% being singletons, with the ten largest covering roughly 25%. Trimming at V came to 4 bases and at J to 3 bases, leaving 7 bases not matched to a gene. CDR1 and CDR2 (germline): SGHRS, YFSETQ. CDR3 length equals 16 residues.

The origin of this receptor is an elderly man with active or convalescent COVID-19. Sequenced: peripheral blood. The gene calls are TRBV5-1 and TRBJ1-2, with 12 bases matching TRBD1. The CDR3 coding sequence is TGCGCCAGCAGCCCGGGACAGGGGGCTACGTACTATGGCTACACCTTC. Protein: CASSPGQGATYYGYTF.